Each of the 13 T cell receptor beta chains below was sequenced from the same sample in a study of blood T cell repertoires in COVID-19. TCRdb keeps only in-frame clones here, not all; method: immunoSEQ multiplex PCR. The sample lists about 170,000 clones, about 86% occurring once. Sequencing input: PBMCs or T cells enriched from blood (not recorded which). These TCRs come from a woman aged 50 to 65 in a cohort exposed to, infected with or recovered from COVID-19 (not recorded which).

The table lists this clone with a few counts. This sequence joins TRBV27 and TRBJ1-5; 11 nucleotides align to TRBD1. The V segment lost 4 bases and the J segment 4 bases; nucleotides outside the gene matches: 12. CDR1 is MNHEY, CDR2 SMNVEV, per germline (reference sequence). This CDR3 is 18 amino acids long. CDR3 sequence: CASSSRTGGLLLNQPQHF. The CDR3 nucleotides read TGTGCCAGCAGTTCCAGGACAGGGGGCTTACTCCTTAATCAGCCCCAGCATTTT.

This chain joins TRBV28 and TRBJ2-3; a possible D gene is TRBD1 (5 bases). Trimming shortened V by 5 bases and J by 8 bases, and 17 bases separated the two germline ends. This CDR3 region has 14 residues. The germline V gene encodes CDR1 MDHEN and CDR2 SYDVKM. The CDR3 sequence is CASSARTSGATQYF. The DNA of the CDR3 is TGTGCCAGCAGTGCAAGGACATCAGGAGCTACGCAGTATTTT.

The chain employs TRBV5-1 and TRBJ2-7, with D possibly matching TRBD1 (6 bases). The CDR3 is 14 residues long. Trimming shortened V by 4 bases and J by 0 bases, and 11 bases separated the two germline ends. Germline lookup yields CDR1 SGHRS and CDR2 YFSETQ. CDR3 DNA sequence: TGCGCCAGCAGCCAACAGGGAAGCTCCTACGAGCAGTACTTC. It encodes CASSQQGSSYEQYF.

The J gene is TRBJ1-2, the V gene TRBV3-1 (or the pseudogene TRBV3-2); a possible D gene is TRBD1 (5 bases). CDR1 LGHDT and CDR2 YNNKEL come from the germline V gene (reference sequence). Trimming left V 4 bases short and J 0 bases short, with 12 bases between. This CDR3 region has 15 residues. DNA of the CDR3: TGTGCCAGCAGCCCCGGACAACGAGCTAACTATGGCTACACCTTC. Its translation: CASSPGQRANYGYTF.

V and J are TRBV3-1 (or the pseudogene TRBV3-2) and TRBJ1-5; possibly TRBD1 for D (6 bases). V was clipped by 3 bases and J by 4 bases, with 7 bases between them. The CDR3 loop spans 13 amino acids. Germline V lookup: CDR1 LGHDT, CDR2 YNNKEL (reference sequence). This CDR3 reads CASSQDRNQPQHF. CDR3 in DNA: TGTGCCAGCAGCCAGGACAGAAATCAGCCCCAGCATTTT.

The chain carries TRBV7-2 and TRBJ2-7, with D possibly matching TRBD1 (5 bases). Looked up from germline, CDR1 is SGHTA and CDR2 is FQGNSA. This CDR3 spans 14 amino acids. Trimming shortened V by 5 bases and J by 7 bases, and 18 bases separated the two germline ends. The CDR3 bases are TGTGCCAGCAGCCCCAGGGATTCTTTATGGGAGCAGTACTTC. The encoded protein is CASSPRDSLWEQYF.

This chain uses TRBV2 with TRBJ1-3; 7 bases are a match to TRBD1. Trimming removed 3 bases from V and 4 bases from J; junction bases left unmatched: 6. The CDR3 extends over 15 amino acids. Germline CDR1 is SNHLY and CDR2 is FYNNEI. CDR3 bases: TGTGCCAGCAGTGAGGAACAGGGGTCCGGAAACACCATATATTTT. It yields the protein CASSEEQGSGNTIYF.

This rearrangement joins TRBV28 to TRBJ1-1; 9 bases line up with TRBD1. Per the germline V gene, CDR1 is MDHEN and CDR2 is SYDVKM. This CDR3 is built from 16 residues. After removal of 7 bases from V and 10 bases from J, the junction contained 19 bases not matched to a gene. This CDR3 reads CASISTHPGQGLGAFF. CDR3 in DNA: TGTGCCAGCATCTCGACCCACCCGGGACAGGGCCTGGGAGCTTTCTTT.

The gene calls are TRBV7-2 and TRBJ2-3; TRBD2 matches at 8 bases. This CDR3 comprises 14 residues. V gave up 0 bases and J gave up 7 bases; unmatched junction bases: 3. CDR1 is SGHTA and CDR2 is FQGNSA in the germline V gene. The CDR3 DNA follows: TGTGCCAGCAGCTTAGCCGGGAGGGCGAATACGCAGTATTTT. It translates to CASSLAGRANTQYF.

V gene TRBV21-1 combines with J gene TRBJ2-1; TRBD2 was called by the table and not checked on the DNA. TRBV21-1 corresponds to a pseudogene. The CDR3 loop spans 15 amino acids. Here the CDR3 DNA reads TGTGCCAGCAGCAAACTAGCGGGGGGGTACAATGAGCAGTTCTTC. Translated, it gives CASSKLAGGYNEQFF.

The rearrangement uses TRBV11-1 and TRBJ1-1; 8 bases line up with TRBD1. The J segment lost 11 bases and the V segment lost 2 bases, leaving 4 bases of the junction unmatched. Per the germline V gene, CDR1 is SGHAT and CDR2 is FQDESV (reference sequence). This CDR3 is built from 12 residues. CDR3 loop: CASSLQTGVAFF. As DNA, the CDR3 is TGTGCCAGCAGCTTACAGACAGGGGTCGCTTTCTTT.

This sequence joins TRBV5-1 and TRBJ2-3; perhaps TRBD2 as D (6 bases). Per germline, CDR1 SGHRS and CDR2 YFSETQ. Trimming cost V 4 bases and J 3 bases, with 18 bases left between them. The CDR3 extends over 16 amino acids. In DNA, the CDR3 is TGCGCCAGCAGCCTAAATGGCGGGGCTGGGACAGATACGCAGTATTTT. Amino acids: CASSLNGGAGTDTQYF.

This clone is a singleton in its sample. The chain combines TRBV27 with TRBJ1-1; D might be TRBD1 (5 bases). The V end was cut by 6 bases, the J end by 3 bases, with 23 bases between. CDR3 length equals 17 residues. Germline CDR1 reads MNHEY; CDR2 reads SMNVEV (reference sequence). CDR3 sequence: CASSPAGEGLKDTEAFF. The CDR3 nucleotides are TGTGCCAGCAGCCCCGCGGGGGAGGGGCTCAAGGACACTGAAGCTTTCTTT.